The 10 T cell receptor beta chains below come from one sample, sequenced in a study of CD8+ T cells in alopecia areata. Stated treatment: oral pan-JAK inhibitor, 5-10 mg twice daily. The authors extracted RNA and reverse transcribed it into cDNA as the sequencing template. Measured with immunoSEQ multiplex PCR; TCRdb has only the in-frame clones, and not every one. Of around 100,000 clones listed, 56% were seen once; the top ten hold under 3.5%. The material was CD4+ T cells sorted from blood, obtained at week 24, from a patient treated with tofacitinib. The receptor set was obtained from a human donor with alopecia areata.

There are a few counts of this clone. The V gene is TRBV9, the J gene TRBJ1-3; D gene unclear. The V end lost 0 bases, the J end lost 4 bases, and 11 bases lay between the germline ends. The length of the CDR3 is 15 residues. Germline V gene sequence: CDR1 SGDLS, CDR2 YYNGEE. CDR3 DNA: TGTGCCAGCAGCGTAGTCGGAGCAGTCGGAAACACCATATATTTT. Its protein is CASSVVGAVGNTIYF. Complete variable domain (other parts from reference TRBV9 and TRBJ1-3): DSGVTQTPKHLITATGQRVTLRCSPRSGDLSVYWYQQSLDQGLQFLIQYYNGEERAKGNILERFSAQQFPDLHSELNLSSLELGDSALYFCASSVVGAVGNTIYFGEGSWLTVV.

V usage is TRBV29-1 and J usage is TRBJ2-5; 15 nucleotides line up with TRBD2. There are 15 residues in the CDR3. With 7 bases clipped from V and 6 bases from J, the junction kept 9 bases outside the gene matches. Germline assignment: CDR1 SQVTM and CDR2 ANQGSEA. CDR3 DNA: TGCAGCGCCAAAGGGACTAGCGGGGGGCCTCAGACCCAGTACTTC. This sequence encodes CSAKGTSGGPQTQYF. The full variable domain, completed using reference TRBV29-1 and TRBJ2-5, is SAVISQKPSRDICQRGTSLTIQCQVDSQVTMMFWYRQQPGQSLTLIATANQGSEATYESGFVIDKFPISRPNLTFSTLTVSNMSPEDSSIYLCSAKGTSGGPQTQYFGPGTRLLVL.

J is TRBJ2-7 and V is TRBV15; D is perhaps TRBD2 (6 bases). This CDR3 has 16 amino acids. The V gene's germline CDR1 is LNHNV and CDR2 YYDKDF (reference sequence). Trimming cost V 3 bases and J 5 bases, with 20 bases left between them. CDR3 nucleotide sequence: TGTGCCACCAGCAGTGCTGACGTTGCGGGCGGGGACGAGCAGTACTTC. This encodes CATSSADVAGGDEQYF.

This chain connects TRBV6-5 to TRBJ2-7; tentatively, D is TRBD1 (5 bases). The V gene lost 5 bases and the J gene lost 2 bases, with 16 bases spanning the gap. CDR1 is MNHEY and CDR2 is SVGAGI in the germline V gene. The CDR3 is made up of 15 amino acids. CDR3 region: CASSPTHTQAYEQYF. DNA of the CDR3: TGTGCCAGCAGTCCGACCCATACACAGGCCTACGAGCAGTACTTC.

In its sample, this clone was seen a few times. The genes are TRBV5-4 and TRBJ2-3; D is uncertain. The CDR3 has 15 amino acids. In germline, CDR1 is SGHNT, CDR2 YYREEE (reference sequence). V lost 0 bases and J lost 3, with 11 bases in between. This chain's CDR3 is CASSLVGRVTDTQYF. The CDR3 DNA is TGTGCCAGCAGCTTGGTTGGCAGAGTAACAGATACGCAGTATTTT.

This rearrangement joins TRBV11-1 to TRBJ2-7; D possibly corresponds to TRBD1 (6 bases). This CDR3 has 13 residues. The V end lost 6 bases, the J end lost 3 bases, and 12 bases lay between the germline ends. The V gene's germline CDR1 is SGHAT and CDR2 FQDESV (reference sequence). The CDR3 nucleotides are TGTGCCAGCAGTTATGACAGGCTCTACGAGCAGTACTTC. It specifies CASSYDRLYEQYF.

This chain connects TRBV20-1 to TRBJ2-5; unclear D gene. The CDR3 is 11 residues long. Germline V gene sequence: CDR1 DFQATT, CDR2 SNEGSKA (reference sequence). Between the trimmed V and J ends, which lost 1 base and 5 bases, there was a span of 5 bases. The CDR3 coding sequence is TGCAGTGCTAGAGGTCCGGAGACCCAGTACTTC. It specifies CSARGPETQYF.

This clone occurred a few times. This chain uses TRBV30 with TRBJ2-5, with D unclear. Looked up from germline, CDR1 is GTSNPN and CDR2 is SVGIG (reference sequence). The CDR3 covers 12 residues. V was trimmed by 3 bases and J by 5 bases, leaving 10 bases between them. CDR3 sequence reads: CAWRHTGETQYF. CDR3 sequence (DNA): TGTGCCTGGAGACACACTGGGGAGACCCAGTACTTC.

The genes are TRBV2 and TRBJ2-5; the D is unclear. The CDR3 is made up of 12 amino acids. V gave up 6 bases and J gave up 0 bases, with 5 bases separating them. CDR1 SNHLY and CDR2 FYNNEI come from the germline V gene. CDR3 protein: CASRANQETQYF. The CDR3 DNA sequence: TGTGCCAGCAGGGCCAACCAAGAGACCCAGTACTTC.

V usage is TRBV6-6 and J usage is TRBJ1-3; a possible D gene is TRBD1 (5 bases). The ends were cut back, 10 bases at V and 1 base at J, with 11 bases in the middle. CDR1 and CDR2 from the germline V gene are MNHNY and SVGAGI (reference sequence). The CDR3 covers 13 residues. The CDR3 sequence is CAIARGSGNTIYF. CDR3 sequence (DNA): TGTGCCATCGCGCGGGGGTCTGGAAACACCATATATTTT.